This TCR beta chain came from a study of T-cell memory formation after mild COVID-19. UMIs and sample barcodes were carried by the TCR alpha and TCR beta cDNA libraries that 5'RACE produced using constant-segment primers. One entry per CDR3 protein results from TCRdb running MiXCR on the 5' RACE reads. Here the sample spans about 160,000 distinct CDR3 sequences, 31% being singletons. General study findings and limits: The appearance of some responding clones in pre-infection memory suggested that cross-reactive memory joined. The main location of contracting CD4+ clones was CM and EM, and that of contracting CD8+ clones was EMRA.

The CDR3 extends over 15 amino acids. V shed 2 bases, J shed 7 bases, and the junction held 7 bases outside the gene matches. As regards this clonotype: The antigen is not known.

Source material: PBMCs or a T cell subset sorted from them (not recorded which). The rearrangement links TRBV12-3 or TRBV12-4 to TRBJ2-1; 8 bases line up with TRBD2. This sequence was found in an adult woman who had mild COVID-19 (a few samples of this study predate the infection). Cell type and time point are not known. The CDR3 loop is CASSLSGSMSNEQFF. The CDR3 nucleotides read TGTGCCAGCAGTTTAAGCGGGAGTATGTCAAATGAGCAGTTCTTC.